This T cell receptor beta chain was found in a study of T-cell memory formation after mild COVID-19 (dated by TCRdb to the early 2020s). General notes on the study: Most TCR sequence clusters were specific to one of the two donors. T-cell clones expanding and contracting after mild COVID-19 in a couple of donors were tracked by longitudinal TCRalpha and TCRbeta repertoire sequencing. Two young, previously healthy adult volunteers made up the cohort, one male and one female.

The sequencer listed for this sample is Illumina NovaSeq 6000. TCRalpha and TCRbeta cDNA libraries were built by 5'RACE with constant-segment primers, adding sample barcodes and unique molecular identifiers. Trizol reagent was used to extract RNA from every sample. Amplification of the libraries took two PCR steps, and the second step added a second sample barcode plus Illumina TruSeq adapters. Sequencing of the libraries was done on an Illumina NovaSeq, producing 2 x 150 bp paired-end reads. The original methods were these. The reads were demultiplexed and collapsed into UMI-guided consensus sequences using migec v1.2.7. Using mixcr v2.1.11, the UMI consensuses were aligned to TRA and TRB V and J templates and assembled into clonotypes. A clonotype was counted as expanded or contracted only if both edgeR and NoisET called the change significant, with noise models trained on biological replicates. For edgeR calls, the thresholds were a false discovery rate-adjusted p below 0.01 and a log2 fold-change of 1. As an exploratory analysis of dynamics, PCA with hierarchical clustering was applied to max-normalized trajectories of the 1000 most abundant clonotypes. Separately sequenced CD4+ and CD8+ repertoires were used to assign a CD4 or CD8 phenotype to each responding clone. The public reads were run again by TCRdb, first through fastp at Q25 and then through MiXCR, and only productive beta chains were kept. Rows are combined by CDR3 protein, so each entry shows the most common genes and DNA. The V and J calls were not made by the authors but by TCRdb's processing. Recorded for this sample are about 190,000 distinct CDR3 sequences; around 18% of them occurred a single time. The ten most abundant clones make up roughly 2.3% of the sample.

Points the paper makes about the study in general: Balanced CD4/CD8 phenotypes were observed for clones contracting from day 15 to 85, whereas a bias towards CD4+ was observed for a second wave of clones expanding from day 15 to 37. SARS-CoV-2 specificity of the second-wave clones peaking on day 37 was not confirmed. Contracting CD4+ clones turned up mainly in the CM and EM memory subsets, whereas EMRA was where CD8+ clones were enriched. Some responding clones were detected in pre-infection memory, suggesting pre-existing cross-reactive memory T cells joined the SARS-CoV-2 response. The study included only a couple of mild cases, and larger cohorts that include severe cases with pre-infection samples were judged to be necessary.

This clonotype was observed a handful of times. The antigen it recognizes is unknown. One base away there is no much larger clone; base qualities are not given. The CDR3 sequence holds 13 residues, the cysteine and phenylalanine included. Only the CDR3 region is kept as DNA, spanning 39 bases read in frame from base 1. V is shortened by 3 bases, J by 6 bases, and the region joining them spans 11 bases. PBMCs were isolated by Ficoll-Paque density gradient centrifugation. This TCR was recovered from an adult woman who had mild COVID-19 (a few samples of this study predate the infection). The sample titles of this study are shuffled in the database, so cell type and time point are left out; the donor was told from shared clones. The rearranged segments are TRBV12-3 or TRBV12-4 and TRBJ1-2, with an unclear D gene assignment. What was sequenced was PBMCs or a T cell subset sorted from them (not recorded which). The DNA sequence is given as TGTGCCAGCAGTTTTCACAGTCCGAATGGCTACACCTTC. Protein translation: CASSFHSPNGYTF.